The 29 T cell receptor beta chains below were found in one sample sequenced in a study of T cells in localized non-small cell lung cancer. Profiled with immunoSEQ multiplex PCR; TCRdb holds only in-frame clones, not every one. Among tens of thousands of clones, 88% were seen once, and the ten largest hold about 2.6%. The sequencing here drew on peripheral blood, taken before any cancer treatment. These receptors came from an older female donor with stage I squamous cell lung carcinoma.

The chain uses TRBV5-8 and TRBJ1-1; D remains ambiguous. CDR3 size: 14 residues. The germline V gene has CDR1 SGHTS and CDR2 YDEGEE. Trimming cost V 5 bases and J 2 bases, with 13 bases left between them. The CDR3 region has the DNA TGTGCCAGCAGGTGGGCGGGAATAAACACTGAAGCTTTCTTT. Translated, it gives CASRWAGINTEAFF.

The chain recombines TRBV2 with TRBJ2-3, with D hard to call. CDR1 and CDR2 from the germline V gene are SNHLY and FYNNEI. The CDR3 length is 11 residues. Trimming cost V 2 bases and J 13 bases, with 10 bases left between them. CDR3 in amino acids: CASSEKSREYF. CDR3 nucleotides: TGTGCCAGCAGTGAAAAAAGTCGAGAGTATTTT.

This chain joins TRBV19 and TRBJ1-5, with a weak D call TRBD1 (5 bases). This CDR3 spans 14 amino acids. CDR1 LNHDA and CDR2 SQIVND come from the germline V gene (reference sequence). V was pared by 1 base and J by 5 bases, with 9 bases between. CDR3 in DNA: TGTGCCAGTAGTATAGGGGGCAGGGATCAGCCCCAGCATTTT. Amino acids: CASSIGGRDQPQHF.

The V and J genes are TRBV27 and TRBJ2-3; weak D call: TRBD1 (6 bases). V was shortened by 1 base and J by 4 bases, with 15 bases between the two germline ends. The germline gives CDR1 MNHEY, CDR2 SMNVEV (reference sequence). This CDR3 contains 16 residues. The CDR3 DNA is TGTGCCAGCAGTTTATGGGGCAGGGGTACGGCAGATACGCAGTATTTT. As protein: CASSLWGRGTADTQYF.

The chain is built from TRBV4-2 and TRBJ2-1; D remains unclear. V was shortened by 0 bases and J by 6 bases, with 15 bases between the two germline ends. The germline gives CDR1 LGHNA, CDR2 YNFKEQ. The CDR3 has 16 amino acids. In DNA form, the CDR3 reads TGTGCCAGCAGCCAAGACCCGAATGGGCTACCCAATGAGCAGTTCTTC. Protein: CASSQDPNGLPNEQFF.

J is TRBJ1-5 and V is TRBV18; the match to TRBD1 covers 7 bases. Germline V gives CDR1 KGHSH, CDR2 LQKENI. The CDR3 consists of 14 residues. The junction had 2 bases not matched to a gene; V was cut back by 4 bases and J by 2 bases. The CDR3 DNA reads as TGTGCCAGCTCACTTGGACAGGGCAATCAGCCCCAGCATTTT. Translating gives CASSLGQGNQPQHF. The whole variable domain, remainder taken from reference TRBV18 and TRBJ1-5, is NAGVMQNPRHLVRRRGQEARLRCSPMKGHSHVYWYRQLPEEGLKFMVYLQKENIIDESGMPKERFSAEFPKEGPSILRIQQVVRGDSAAYFCASSLGQGNQPQHFGDGTRLSIL.

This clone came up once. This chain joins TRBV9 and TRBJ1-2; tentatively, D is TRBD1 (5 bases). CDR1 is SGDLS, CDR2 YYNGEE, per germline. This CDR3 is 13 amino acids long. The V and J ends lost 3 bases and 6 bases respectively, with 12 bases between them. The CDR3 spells CASSDSGWDGYTF. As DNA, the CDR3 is TGTGCCAGCAGCGATTCAGGGTGGGATGGCTACACCTTC.

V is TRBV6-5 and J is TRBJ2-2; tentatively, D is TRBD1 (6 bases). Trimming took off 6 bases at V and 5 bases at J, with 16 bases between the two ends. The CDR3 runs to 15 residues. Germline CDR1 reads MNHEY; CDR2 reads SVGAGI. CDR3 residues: CASSPWDTSTGELFF. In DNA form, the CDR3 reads TGTGCCAGCAGCCCTTGGGACACTAGTACCGGGGAGCTGTTTTTT.

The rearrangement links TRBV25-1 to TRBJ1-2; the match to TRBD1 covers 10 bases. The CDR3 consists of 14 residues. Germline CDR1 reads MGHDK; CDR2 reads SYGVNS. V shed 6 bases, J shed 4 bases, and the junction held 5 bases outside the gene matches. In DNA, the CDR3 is TGTGCCAGCAGGGGGACAGGGGAAACCTATGGCTACACCTTC. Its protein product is CASRGTGETYGYTF.

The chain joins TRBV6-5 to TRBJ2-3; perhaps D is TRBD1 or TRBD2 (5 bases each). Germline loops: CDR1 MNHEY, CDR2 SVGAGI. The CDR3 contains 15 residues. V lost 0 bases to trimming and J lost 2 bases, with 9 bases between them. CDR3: CASSYSGAATDTQYF. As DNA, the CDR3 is TGTGCCAGCAGTTACTCCGGGGCAGCCACAGATACGCAGTATTTT.

The CDR3 here is CASSLDRTADTQYF. CDR3 nucleotide sequence: TGTGCCAGCAGCTTAGATAGAACAGCAGATACGCAGTATTTT. V gene TRBV11-2 combines with J gene TRBJ2-3; D gene ambiguous. This CDR3 comprises 14 residues. The V end was cut by 0 bases, the J end by 4 bases, with 8 bases between. Looked up from germline, CDR1 is SGHAT and CDR2 is FQNNGV. The full variable domain, with the rest looked up from reference TRBV11-2 and TRBJ2-3, is EAGVAQSPRYKIIEKRQSVAFWCNPISGHATLYWYQQILGQGPKLLIQFQNNGVVDDSQLPKDRFSAERLKGVDSTLKIQPAKLEDSAVYLCASSLDRTADTQYFGPGTRLTVL.

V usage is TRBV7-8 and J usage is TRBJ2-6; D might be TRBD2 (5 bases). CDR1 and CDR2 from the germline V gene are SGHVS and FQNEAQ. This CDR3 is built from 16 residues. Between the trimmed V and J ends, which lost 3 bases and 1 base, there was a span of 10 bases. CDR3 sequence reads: CASSFSTRSGANVLTF. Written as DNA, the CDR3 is TGTGCCAGCAGCTTTTCTACTAGGTCTGGGGCCAACGTCCTGACTTTC.

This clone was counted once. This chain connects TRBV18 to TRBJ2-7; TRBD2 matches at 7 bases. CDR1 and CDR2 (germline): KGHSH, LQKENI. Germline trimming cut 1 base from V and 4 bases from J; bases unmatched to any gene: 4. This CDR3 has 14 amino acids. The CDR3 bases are TGTGCCAGCTCACCACGGGGGGGTAGATACGAGCAGTACTTC. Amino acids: CASSPRGGRYEQYF.

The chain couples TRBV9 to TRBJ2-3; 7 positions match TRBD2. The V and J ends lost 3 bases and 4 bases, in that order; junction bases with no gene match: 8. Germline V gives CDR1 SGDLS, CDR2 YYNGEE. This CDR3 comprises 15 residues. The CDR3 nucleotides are TGTGCCAGCAGCGAGGCCGGGACTACGGCAGATACGCAGTATTTT. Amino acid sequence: CASSEAGTTADTQYF.

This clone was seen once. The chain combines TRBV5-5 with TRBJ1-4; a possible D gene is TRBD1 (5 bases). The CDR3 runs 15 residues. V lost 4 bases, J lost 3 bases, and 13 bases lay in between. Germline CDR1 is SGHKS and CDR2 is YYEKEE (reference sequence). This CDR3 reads CASSQREGPNEKLFF. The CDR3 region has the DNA TGTGCCAGCAGCCAGCGGGAGGGACCTAATGAAAAACTGTTTTTT.

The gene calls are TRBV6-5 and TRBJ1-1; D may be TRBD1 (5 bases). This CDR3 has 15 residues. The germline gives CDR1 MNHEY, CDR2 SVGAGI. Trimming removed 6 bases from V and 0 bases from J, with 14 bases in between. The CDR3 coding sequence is TGTGCCAGCAGCACCAACAGGCTCATGAACACTGAAGCTTTCTTT. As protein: CASSTNRLMNTEAFF.

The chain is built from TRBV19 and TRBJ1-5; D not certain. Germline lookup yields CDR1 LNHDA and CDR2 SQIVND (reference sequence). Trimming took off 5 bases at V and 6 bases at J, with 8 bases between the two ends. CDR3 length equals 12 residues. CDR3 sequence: CASSGQSQPQHF. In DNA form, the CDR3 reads TGTGCCAGTAGTGGCCAAAGTCAGCCCCAGCATTTT.

The CDR3, as DNA: TGTGCCTGGAGTGTGGCGGGAGGGCCCCACGAGCAGTACTTC. This gives the protein CAWSVAGGPHEQYF. V is TRBV30 and J is TRBJ2-7, with 9 bases aligning to TRBD2. Germline-derived CDR1 and CDR2 are GTSNPN and SVGIG (reference sequence). The CDR3 length is 14 residues. With V trimmed by 0 bases and J by 5 bases, 5 bases remained unmatched.

CDR3 nucleotide sequence: TGCGCCAGCAGCTTGGCTAGCGGGAGCACAGATACGCAGTATTTT. It is translated as CASSLASGSTDTQYF. The chain is built from TRBV5-1 and TRBJ2-3; 8 nucleotides match TRBD2. This CDR3 region has 15 residues. Trimming removed 0 bases from V and 0 bases from J; junction bases left unmatched: 0. CDR1 is SGHRS and CDR2 is YFSETQ in the germline V gene.

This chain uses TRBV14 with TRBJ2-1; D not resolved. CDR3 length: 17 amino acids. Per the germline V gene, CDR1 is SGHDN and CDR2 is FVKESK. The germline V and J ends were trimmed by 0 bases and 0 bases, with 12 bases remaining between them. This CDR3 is CASSQDWTVRSYNEQFF. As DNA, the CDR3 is TGTGCCAGCAGCCAAGATTGGACGGTTCGCTCCTACAATGAGCAGTTCTTC.

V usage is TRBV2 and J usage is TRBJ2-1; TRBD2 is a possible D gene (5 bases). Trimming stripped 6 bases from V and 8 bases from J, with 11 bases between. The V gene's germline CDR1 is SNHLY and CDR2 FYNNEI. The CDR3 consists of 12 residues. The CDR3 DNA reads TGTGCCAGCAGGTTTCAGAGGGATGAGCAGTTCTTC. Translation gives CASRFQRDEQFF.

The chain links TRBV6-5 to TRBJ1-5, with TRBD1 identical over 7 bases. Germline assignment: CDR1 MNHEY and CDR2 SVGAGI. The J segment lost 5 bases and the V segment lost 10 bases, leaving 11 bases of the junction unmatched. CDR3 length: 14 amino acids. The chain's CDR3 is CATSRGGADQPQHF. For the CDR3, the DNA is TGTGCCACCTCTCGAGGGGGCGCGGATCAGCCCCAGCATTTT.

CDR3 sequence reads: CASSHPGQGNGELFF. The CDR3 nucleotides read TGTGCCAGCAGTCACCCGGGACAGGGGAACGGGGAGCTGTTTTTT. The chain is built from TRBV6-5 and TRBJ2-2; TRBD1 matches 10 bases. CDR3 length: 15 amino acids. Germline V CDR1 and CDR2: MNHEY, SVGAGI. The V gene end was trimmed by 5 bases and the J gene end by 7 bases; junction bases not matched to a gene: 7.

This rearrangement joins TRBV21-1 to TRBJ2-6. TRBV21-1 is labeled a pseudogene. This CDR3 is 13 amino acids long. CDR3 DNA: TGTGCCCATATGACGCCTGGGGCCAACGTCCTGACTTTC. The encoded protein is CAHMTPGANVLTF.

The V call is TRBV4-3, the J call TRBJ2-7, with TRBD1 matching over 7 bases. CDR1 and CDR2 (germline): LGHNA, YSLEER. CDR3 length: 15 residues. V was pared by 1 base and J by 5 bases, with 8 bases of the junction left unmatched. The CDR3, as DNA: TGCGCCAGCAGCCAAGGAGCTACGGGACAGAACGAGCAGTACTTC. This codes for CASSQGATGQNEQYF.

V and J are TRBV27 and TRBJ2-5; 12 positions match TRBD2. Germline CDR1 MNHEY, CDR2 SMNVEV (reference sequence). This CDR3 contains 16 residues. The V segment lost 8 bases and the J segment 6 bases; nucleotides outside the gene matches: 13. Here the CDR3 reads CASRSILAGGPKTQYF. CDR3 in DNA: TGTGCCAGCCGTTCAATCCTAGCGGGAGGGCCAAAGACCCAGTACTTC.

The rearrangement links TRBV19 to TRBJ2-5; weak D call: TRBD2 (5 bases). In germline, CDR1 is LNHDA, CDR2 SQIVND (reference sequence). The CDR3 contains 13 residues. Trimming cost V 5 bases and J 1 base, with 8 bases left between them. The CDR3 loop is CASSASGQETQYF. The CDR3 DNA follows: TGTGCCAGTAGTGCCAGCGGCCAAGAGACCCAGTACTTC.

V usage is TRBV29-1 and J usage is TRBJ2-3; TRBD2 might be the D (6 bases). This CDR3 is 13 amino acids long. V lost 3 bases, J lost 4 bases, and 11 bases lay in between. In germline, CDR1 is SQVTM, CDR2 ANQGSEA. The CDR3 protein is CSVDSSVSDTQYF. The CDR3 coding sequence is TGCAGCGTTGATTCTAGCGTCTCAGATACGCAGTATTTT.

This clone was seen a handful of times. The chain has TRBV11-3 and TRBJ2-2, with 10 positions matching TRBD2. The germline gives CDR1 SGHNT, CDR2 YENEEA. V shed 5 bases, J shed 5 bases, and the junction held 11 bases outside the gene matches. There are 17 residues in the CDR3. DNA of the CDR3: TGTGCCAGCAGCCTCCCGGTCGGTAGCGGGGGGACCGGGGAGCTGTTTTTT. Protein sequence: CASSLPVGSGGTGELFF.